Presented here are 2 T cell receptor beta chains from one specimen sequenced in a study of blood T cell repertoires in COVID-19. Repertoires were generated with immunoSEQ multiplex PCR, while TCRdb's copy carries only in-frame clones and drops some. The table records tens of thousands of clones, over 60% of them present only once. The sequenced sample was peripheral blood. The receptors originated from a man aged 65 to 85 with acute or convalescent COVID-19.

This chain links TRBV19 with TRBJ1-1, with TRBD1 as a possible D gene (6 bases). This CDR3 spans 14 amino acids. Germline values: CDR1 LNHDA, CDR2 SQIVND (reference sequence). V lost 10 bases and J 1 base, leaving 16 bases between the germline ends. CDR3 residues: CATRGRGTNTEAFF. CDR3 sequence (DNA): TGTGCCACCCGAGGCAGGGGTACGAACACTGAAGCTTTCTTT.

This chain links TRBV4-1 with TRBJ1-1; 7 bases agree with TRBD1. From germline, CDR1 is MGHRA and CDR2 YSYEKL. The trim removed 0 bases at V and 6 bases at J, leaving 4 bases unmatched. CDR3 length: 14 residues. The CDR3 region is CASSQETGIAEAFF. CDR3 sequence (DNA): TGCGCCAGCAGCCAAGAGACAGGGATCGCTGAAGCTTTCTTT.